This T cell receptor beta chain emerged from a study of early stage breast cancer tumors. This CDR3 has 12 residues. Germline values: CDR1 SEHNR, CDR2 FQNEAQ (reference sequence). V was cut by 5 bases and J by 4 bases, with 9 bases left in between. Sequencing was performed with immunoSEQ multiplex PCR; in TCRdb, only in-frame clones are kept and a portion is missing. In the table there are about 70,000 clones, 65% to 85% of which are singletons. Overall study results and limits: Most shared enriched TCRB sequences were commonly generated ones.

On this clone itself: The antigen is unknown.

This sequence originates from a person aged 35-49 years with breast cancer. This chain uses TRBV7-9 with TRBJ2-7; D not certain. Sequencing was performed on blood. The CDR3 DNA reads TGTGCCAGCAGCCCCCTAGGTTACGAGCAGTACTTC. Its translation is CASSPLGYEQYF.